One T cell receptor (beta chain) is described in this entry. Its specificity is not known. The data originate from a study of CXCR3-negative and CXCR3-positive naive CD8 T cells. General study findings and limits: Partial loss of CXCR3 expression followed cryopreservation; most assays used fresh PBMCs. Surface CD5 matched across naive subsets, and TRB CDR3 properties served to infer TCR strength. Naive cells with CXCR3 showed TRB CDR3s that were more hydrophobic than those in CXCR3-negative naive cells.

UMI labels and 5' RACE were used to prepare the TRB cDNA libraries. After re-calling the 5' RACE reads, TCRdb lists one entry per CDR3 protein, DNA absent. The sample holds around 56,000 distinct CDR3 sequences. The CDR3 length is 13 residues. The germline CDR1 and CDR2 sequences are MGHRA and YSYEKL. This chain connects TRBV4-1 to TRBJ2-7. The TCR sequence derives from a human donor in good health. Some clones in this sample may be carry-over from other donors' samples. Sample: naive CXCR3- CD8+ T cells from blood. The subset was: CD45RO-CCR7+CD27+CD95- naive CD8+ T cells lacking CXCR3 (TNR3-). The CDR3 spells CASSPKANYEQYF.